Listed below are T cell receptor beta chains from one sample, sequenced in a study of glioma-infiltrating T cells after dendritic cell vaccination. The protocol was immunoSEQ multiplex PCR, while the TCRdb copy is restricted to in-frame clones and leaves out a portion. The sample lists about 91,000 clones, approximately 78% occurring once. Sequenced material: blood, taken after dendritic cell vaccination. The receptor set was obtained from a human donor with glioblastoma. CDR3s include the opening cysteine and the closing phenylalanine or tryptophan. A D gene is named only where the DNA matches it firmly. The size entry is marked missing in some rows and otherwise reads once, few, many or a size class.

d_call: NA; clone_size: once; j_call: TRBJ1-1; v_call: TRBV19; cdr3_aa: CASSRTGFTEAFF; cdr3_nt: TGTGCCAGTAGTCGCACAGGGTTCACTGAAGCTTTCTTT
d_call: NA; clone_size: NA; j_call: TRBJ2-5; v_call: TRBV7-9; cdr3_aa: CASSLLGQGPLETQYF; cdr3_nt: TGTGCCAGCAGCTTATTGGGGCAGGGCCCCCTTGAGACCCAGTACTTC
d_call: TRBD1; clone_size: few; j_call: TRBJ1-5; v_call: TRBV6-1; cdr3_aa: CASIAGGHQPQHF; cdr3_nt: TGTGCCAGCATAGCAGGGGGCCATCAGCCCCAGCATTTT
d_call: NA; clone_size: NA; j_call: TRBJ2-1; v_call: TRBV9; cdr3_aa: CASSGKAGSYNEQFF; cdr3_nt: TGTGCCAGCAGCGGAAAGGCAGGGTCCTACAATGAGCAGTTCTTC
d_call: TRBD1; clone_size: NA; j_call: TRBJ1-2; v_call: TRBV6-1; cdr3_aa: CASSEGGTGSTYTF; cdr3_nt: TGTGCCAGCAGTGAAGGAGGGACAGGGAGTACCTACACCTTC
d_call: TRBD1; clone_size: NA; j_call: TRBJ2-7; v_call: TRBV19; cdr3_aa: CASSIASGTGGEQYF; cdr3_nt: TGTGCCAGTAGTATAGCCTCAGGGACAGGGGGAGAGCAGTACTTC
d_call: NA; clone_size: NA; j_call: TRBJ1-1; v_call: TRBV25-1; cdr3_aa: CASTPGQIAEAFF; cdr3_nt: TGTGCCAGCACTCCCGGACAGATCGCTGAAGCTTTCTTT
d_call: TRBD1; clone_size: NA; j_call: TRBJ1-6; v_call: TRBV23-1; cdr3_aa: CASSHYGTGGANSPLHF; cdr3_nt: TGCGCCAGCAGTCACTACGGGACAGGGGGCGCGAATTCACCCCTCCACTTT
d_call: NA; clone_size: NA; j_call: TRBJ1-2; v_call: TRBV27; cdr3_aa: CASLPGNLKDNYGYTF; cdr3_nt: TGTGCCAGCCTCCCGGGAAACCTAAAGGATAACTATGGCTACACCTTC
d_call: TRBD2; clone_size: NA; j_call: TRBJ2-1; v_call: TRBV5-4; cdr3_aa: CASSSLGLAGTNEQFF; cdr3_nt: TGTGCCAGCAGCTCTCTGGGACTAGCGGGGACCAATGAGCAGTTCTTC
d_call: TRBD1; clone_size: NA; j_call: TRBJ1-2; v_call: TRBV30; cdr3_aa: CAWSEGQDYGYTF; cdr3_nt: TGTGCCTGGAGCGAGGGACAGGACTATGGCTACACCTTC
d_call: TRBD1; clone_size: NA; j_call: TRBJ1-3; v_call: TRBV7-9; cdr3_aa: CASSPPTGVGNTIYF; cdr3_nt: TGTGCCAGCAGCCCGCCGACAGGGGTTGGAAACACCATATATTTT
d_call: TRBD1; clone_size: NA; j_call: TRBJ1-5; v_call: TRBV7-2; cdr3_aa: CASSLGDRGQPQHF; cdr3_nt: TGTGCCAGCAGCTTAGGGGACAGGGGGCAGCCCCAGCATTTT
d_call: TRBD1; clone_size: NA; j_call: TRBJ2-7; v_call: TRBV25-1; cdr3_aa: CATQWDRGLALPNEQYF; cdr3_nt: TGTGCCACCCAATGGGACAGGGGTTTAGCCCTACCCAACGAGCAGTACTTC
d_call: TRBD1; clone_size: NA; j_call: TRBJ1-5; v_call: TRBV30; cdr3_aa: CAWDRDRVSRGNQPQHF; cdr3_nt: TGTGCCTGGGACCGGGACAGGGTGTCTCGGGGCAATCAGCCCCAGCATTTT
d_call: NA; clone_size: once; j_call: TRBJ1-1; v_call: TRBV5-1; cdr3_aa: CASSTSVGGGGEAFF; cdr3_nt: TGCGCCAGCAGCACCTCCGTTGGTGGGGGGGGTGAAGCTTTCTTT
d_call: TRBD2; clone_size: NA; j_call: TRBJ2-2; v_call: TRBV19; cdr3_aa: CASSVLSGVAGELFF; cdr3_nt: TGTGCCAGTAGTGTCCTTAGCGGGGTGGCCGGGGAGCTGTTTTTT
d_call: NA; clone_size: NA; j_call: TRBJ1-1; v_call: TRBV6-6; cdr3_aa: CASSSQWGGLGEAFF; cdr3_nt: TGTGCCAGCAGTTCCCAATGGGGGGGGCTGGGCGAAGCTTTCTTT
d_call: TRBD2; clone_size: NA; j_call: TRBJ2-1; v_call: TRBV7-2; cdr3_aa: CASSLARLAGSRYEQFF; cdr3_nt: TGTGCCAGCAGCTTAGCGCGTCTAGCGGGGTCTAGGTATGAGCAGTTCTTC
d_call: NA; clone_size: NA; j_call: TRBJ1-4; v_call: TRBV13; cdr3_aa: CASSLLGGSNEKLFF; cdr3_nt: TGTGCCAGCAGCTTATTAGGAGGGTCTAATGAAAAACTGTTTTTT
d_call: NA; clone_size: NA; j_call: TRBJ2-2; v_call: TRBV12-5; cdr3_aa: CASASSGGSGELFF; cdr3_nt: TGTGCTAGTGCAAGCTCGGGGGGCAGCGGGGAGCTGTTTTTT
d_call: NA; clone_size: few; j_call: TRBJ1-4; v_call: TRBV19; cdr3_aa: CASSTRVPNEKLFF; cdr3_nt: TGTGCCAGTAGTACCCGGGTCCCAAATGAAAAACTGTTTTTT
d_call: TRBD1; clone_size: few; j_call: TRBJ2-7; v_call: TRBV18; cdr3_aa: CASSPSDRASSYEQYF; cdr3_nt: TGTGCCAGCTCACCATCTGACAGGGCGAGCTCCTACGAGCAGTACTTC
d_call: TRBD1; clone_size: few; j_call: TRBJ1-1; v_call: TRBV4-1; cdr3_aa: CASSQVDRGPEAFF; cdr3_nt: TGCGCCAGCAGCCAAGTGGACAGGGGGCCTGAAGCTTTCTTT
d_call: NA; clone_size: once; j_call: TRBJ1-3; v_call: TRBV6-6; cdr3_aa: CASTMTGYGNTIYF; cdr3_nt: TGTGCCAGCACCATGACAGGTTATGGAAACACCATATATTTT
d_call: NA; clone_size: NA; j_call: TRBJ1-1; v_call: TRBV6-6; cdr3_aa: CASTPAGPNTEAFF; cdr3_nt: TGTGCCAGCACCCCAGCGGGGCCGAACACTGAAGCTTTCTTT
d_call: NA; clone_size: few; j_call: TRBJ1-1; v_call: TRBV2; cdr3_aa: CASSREGVNTEAFF; cdr3_nt: TGTGCCAGCAGTCGCGAAGGGGTGAACACTGAAGCTTTCTTT
d_call: NA; clone_size: once; j_call: TRBJ2-7; v_call: TRBV11-3; cdr3_aa: CASSFTSGGTEQYF; cdr3_nt: TGTGCCAGCAGCTTCACGTCAGGGGGGACCGAGCAGTACTTC
d_call: NA; clone_size: NA; j_call: TRBJ1-1; v_call: TRBV6-5; cdr3_aa: CASSVRRGVTEAFF; cdr3_nt: TGTGCCAGCAGTGTCCGCAGGGGAGTAACTGAAGCTTTCTTT
d_call: NA; clone_size: many; j_call: TRBJ1-1; v_call: TRBV7-7; cdr3_aa: CASSLNGNTEAFF; cdr3_nt: TGTGCCAGCAGCCTCAACGGGAACACTGAAGCTTTCTTT
d_call: TRBD2; clone_size: NA; j_call: TRBJ2-3; v_call: TRBV2; cdr3_aa: CASSPGLAGGVDTQYF; cdr3_nt: TGTGCCAGCAGTCCGGGACTAGCGGGGGGTGTTGATACGCAGTATTTT
d_call: TRBD1; clone_size: NA; j_call: TRBJ1-2; v_call: TRBV7-9; cdr3_aa: CASSHDRGGYGYTF; cdr3_nt: TGTGCCAGCAGCCACGACAGGGGCGGCTATGGCTACACCTTC
d_call: NA; clone_size: once; j_call: TRBJ2-1; v_call: TRBV18; cdr3_aa: CASSPTGGGSSYNEQFF; cdr3_nt: TGTGCCAGCTCACCAACCGGAGGAGGCAGCTCCTACAATGAGCAGTTCTTC
d_call: NA; clone_size: NA; j_call: TRBJ2-2; v_call: TRBV6-5; cdr3_aa: CASSPRTNTGELFF; cdr3_nt: TGTGCCAGCAGTCCTAGAACGAACACCGGGGAGCTGTTTTTT
d_call: TRBD1; clone_size: NA; j_call: TRBJ2-5; v_call: TRBV13; cdr3_aa: CASSNRQGARQETQYF; cdr3_nt: TGTGCCAGCAGCAATCGACAGGGGGCGCGGCAAGAGACCCAGTACTTC
d_call: NA; clone_size: few; j_call: TRBJ1-3; v_call: TRBV6-1; cdr3_aa: CATSASSGNTIYF; cdr3_nt: TGTGCCACCTCCGCTAGCTCTGGAAACACCATATATTTT
d_call: TRBD1; clone_size: NA; j_call: TRBJ1-6; v_call: TRBV19; cdr3_aa: CASRAGTGAYNSPLHF; cdr3_nt: TGTGCCAGTAGGGCCGGGACAGGGGCTTATAATTCACCCCTCCACTTT
d_call: TRBD1; clone_size: NA; j_call: TRBJ1-4; v_call: TRBV6-5; cdr3_aa: CASSIQGARNEKLFF; cdr3_nt: TGTGCCAGCAGTATACAGGGGGCGCGGAATGAAAAACTGTTTTTT
d_call: TRBD1; clone_size: NA; j_call: TRBJ2-5; v_call: TRBV29-1; cdr3_aa: CSVERQGEETQYF; cdr3_nt: TGCAGCGTGGAACGACAGGGGGAAGAGACCCAGTACTTC
d_call: NA; clone_size: NA; j_call: TRBJ2-7; v_call: TRBV6-1; cdr3_aa: CASIPEGGYEQYF; cdr3_nt: TGTGCCAGCATCCCCGAAGGGGGATACGAGCAGTACTTC
d_call: TRBD1; clone_size: NA; j_call: TRBJ2-5; v_call: TRBV29-1; cdr3_aa: CSVTQIQGAGETQYF; cdr3_nt: TGCAGCGTTACACAGATACAGGGGGCAGGGGAGACCCAGTACTTC
d_call: TRBD1; clone_size: NA; j_call: TRBJ2-1; v_call: TRBV19; cdr3_aa: CASSHRGRTNEQFF; cdr3_nt: TGTGCCAGTAGCCACAGGGGGCGAACCAATGAGCAGTTCTTC
d_call: TRBD2; clone_size: NA; j_call: TRBJ2-1; v_call: TRBV19; cdr3_aa: CASSIAGGYQPEQFF; cdr3_nt: TGTGCCAGTAGTATAGCGGGGGGATACCAGCCTGAGCAGTTCTTC
d_call: TRBD1; clone_size: NA; j_call: TRBJ2-2; v_call: TRBV7-2; cdr3_aa: CASSLAGLTGAGELFF; cdr3_nt: TGTGCCAGCAGCTTAGCGGGACTGACAGGGGCCGGGGAGCTGTTTTTT